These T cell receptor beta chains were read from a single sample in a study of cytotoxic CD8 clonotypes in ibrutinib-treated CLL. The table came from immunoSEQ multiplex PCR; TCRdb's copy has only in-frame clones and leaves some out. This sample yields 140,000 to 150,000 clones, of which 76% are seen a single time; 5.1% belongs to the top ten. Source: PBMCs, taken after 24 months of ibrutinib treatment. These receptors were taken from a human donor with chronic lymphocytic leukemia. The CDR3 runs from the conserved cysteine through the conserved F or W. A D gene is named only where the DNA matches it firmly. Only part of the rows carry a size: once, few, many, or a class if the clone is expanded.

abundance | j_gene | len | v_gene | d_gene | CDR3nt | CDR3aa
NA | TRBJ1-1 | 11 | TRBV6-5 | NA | TGTGCCAGCACTGGGGGATGGGAAGCTTTCTTT | CASTGGWEAFF
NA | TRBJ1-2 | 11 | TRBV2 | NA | TGTGCCAGCAGTGAGGATGGCGCCCACACCTTC | CASSEDGAHTF
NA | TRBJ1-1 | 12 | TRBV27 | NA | TGTGCCAGCAGTTTTTTAGGGTCTGATGCTTTCTTT | CASSFLGSDAFF
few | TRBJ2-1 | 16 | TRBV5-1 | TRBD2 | TGCGCCAGCAGCTACCAGGGACTAGCGGACTACAATGAGCAGTTCTTC | CASSYQGLADYNEQFF
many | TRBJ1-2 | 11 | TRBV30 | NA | TGTGCCTGGGACGGTAACTATGGCTACACCTTC | CAWDGNYGYTF
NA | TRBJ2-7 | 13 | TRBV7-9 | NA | TGTGCCAGCAGCTTAGTAGGGGGGTACGAGCAGTACTTC | CASSLVGGYEQYF
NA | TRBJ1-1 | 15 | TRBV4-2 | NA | TGTGCCAGCAGCCAACCCGGCAGGGGTAACACTGAAGCTTTCTTT | CASSQPGRGNTEAFF
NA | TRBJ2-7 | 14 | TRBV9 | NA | TGTGCCAGCAGCGTTGAGGTCAGGGGCTACGAGCAGTACTTC | CASSVEVRGYEQYF
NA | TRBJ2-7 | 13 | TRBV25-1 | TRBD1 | TGTGCCAGCAGGAAACAGGGGACCTACGAGCAGTACTTC | CASRKQGTYEQYF
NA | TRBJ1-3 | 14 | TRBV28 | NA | TGTGCCAGCAGCCCTGGGGGGATCGGAAACACCATATATTTT | CASSPGGIGNTIYF
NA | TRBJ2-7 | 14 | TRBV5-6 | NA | TGTGCCAGCAGCTTGGAGGTAGCCCCCAACGAGCAGTACTTC | CASSLEVAPNEQYF
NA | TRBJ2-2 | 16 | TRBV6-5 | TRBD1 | TGTGCCAGCAGTTACCCGACAGGGGGCGGGGCCGGGGAGCTGTTTTTT | CASSYPTGGGAGELFF
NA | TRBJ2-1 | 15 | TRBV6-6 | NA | TGTGCCAGCAGCCTCGACAGACCCTCCTACAATGAGCAGTTCTTC | CASSLDRPSYNEQFF
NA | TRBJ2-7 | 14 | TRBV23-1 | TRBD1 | TGCGCCAGTCTTACAGGGGGTAATTACTACGAGCAGTACTTC | CASLTGGNYYEQYF
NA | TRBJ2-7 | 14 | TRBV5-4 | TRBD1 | TGTGCCAGCAGCGCCCGGGACAGGGACCACGAGCAGTACTTC | CASSARDRDHEQYF
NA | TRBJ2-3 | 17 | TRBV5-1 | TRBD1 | TGCGCCAGCAGCTCGACCGGACAGGGGACTAGCACAGATACGCAGTATTTT | CASSSTGQGTSTDTQYF
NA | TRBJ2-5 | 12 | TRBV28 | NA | TGTGCCAGCGAGGGCCTCCAAGAGACCCAGTACTTC | CASEGLQETQYF
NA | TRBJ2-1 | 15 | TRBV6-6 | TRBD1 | TGTGCCAGCTCCCAGGACAGGGTCAACTACAATGAGCAGTTCTTC | CASSQDRVNYNEQFF
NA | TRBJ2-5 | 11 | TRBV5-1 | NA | TGCGCCAGCAGCTTGCAAGAGACCCAGTACTTC | CASSLQETQYF
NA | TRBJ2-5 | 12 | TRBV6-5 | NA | TGTGCCAGCGGCAGGGGTCAAGAGACCCAGTACTTC | CASGRGQETQYF
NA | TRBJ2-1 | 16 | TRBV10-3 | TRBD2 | TGTGCCATCAGTGAGTCGGGCCTAGCGGGATTCCATGAGCAGTTCTTC | CAISESGLAGFHEQFF
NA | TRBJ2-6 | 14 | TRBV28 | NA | TGTGCCAGCAGTTTTGGGGGTGGGGCCAACGTCCTGACTTTC | CASSFGGGANVLTF
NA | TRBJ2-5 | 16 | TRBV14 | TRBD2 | TGTGCCAGCAGCCAGGGGACTAGCGGGGGCCAAGAGACCCAGTACTTC | CASSQGTSGGQETQYF
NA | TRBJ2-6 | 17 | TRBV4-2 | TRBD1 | TGTGCCAGCAGCCAACCGGGACAGGTTCCTGGGGCCAACGTCCTGACTTTC | CASSQPGQVPGANVLTF